This record covers a single TCR beta chain. Each CDR3 protein gets one entry after TCRdb re-called the RT-PCR reads with MiXCR. Among fewer than 180,000 distinct CDR3 sequences listed, about a third were seen once. The data originate from a study of patients and donors after allogeneic stem cell transplantation. V shed 6 bases and J shed 1 base, with 12 bases lying between them. Per germline, CDR1 MNHEY and CDR2 SMNVEV (reference sequence). This CDR3 comprises 14 residues. The chain uses TRBV27 and TRBJ1-1, with a tentative D call TRBD1 (6 bases). The receptor was derived from a human donor who was either an allogeneic HSCT recipient or a stem cell or donor lymphocyte infusion donor (not recorded which). It is not recorded whose cells these are; they may come from a transplant donor. Sequenced material: blood, either unsorted or a sorted T cell fraction (not recorded which). CDR3 residues: CASRTGLANTEAFF. DNA of the CDR3: TGTGCCAGCAGGACAGGTTTGGCGAACACTGAAGCTTTCTTT.